A single TCR beta chain is shown here with its context. The data derive from a study of blood T cell repertoires in COVID-19. Study background: Spain, Italy and the United States supplied samples that represented acute and convalescent COVID-19. Nucleic acid was either cDNA or gDNA, and it came from T cells, B-cell-depleted T cells, or PBMCs.

In the authors' workflow: Quantification of nucleated cells was approximated via reference gene primer amplification. Repertoires were generated with immunoSEQ multiplex PCR, while TCRdb's copy carries only in-frame clones and drops some. V and J calls and clone size are those listed in that table; D and trimming were worked out from the DNA. The sample contains about 110,000 clones, about 85% of which appear only once. The sequenced sample was peripheral blood. The clonotype was recovered from a human donor in a cohort sampled during active COVID-19.

The CDR3 sequence is CASSGGTANSPLHF. CDR3 sequence (DNA): TGTGCCAGTAGTGGAGGGACAGCTAATTCACCCCTCCACTTT. J is TRBJ1-6 and V is TRBV19; the match to TRBD1 covers 7 bases. The ends lost 5 bases at V and 6 bases at J; junction bases unmatched: 4. Looked up from germline, CDR1 is LNHDA and CDR2 is SQIVND (reference sequence). The CDR3 runs 14 residues.